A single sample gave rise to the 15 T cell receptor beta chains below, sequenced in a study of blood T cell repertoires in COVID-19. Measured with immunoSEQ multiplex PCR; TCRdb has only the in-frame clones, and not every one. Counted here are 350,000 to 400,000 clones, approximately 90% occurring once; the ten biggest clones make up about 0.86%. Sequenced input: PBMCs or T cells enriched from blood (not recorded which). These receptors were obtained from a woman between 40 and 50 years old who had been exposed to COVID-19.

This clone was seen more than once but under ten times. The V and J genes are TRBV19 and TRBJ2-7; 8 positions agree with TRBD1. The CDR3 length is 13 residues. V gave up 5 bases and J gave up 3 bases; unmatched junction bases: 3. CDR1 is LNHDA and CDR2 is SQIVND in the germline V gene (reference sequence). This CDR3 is CASSVTGGYEQYF. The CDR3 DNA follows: TGTGCCAGTAGTGTTACAGGGGGCTACGAGCAGTACTTC.

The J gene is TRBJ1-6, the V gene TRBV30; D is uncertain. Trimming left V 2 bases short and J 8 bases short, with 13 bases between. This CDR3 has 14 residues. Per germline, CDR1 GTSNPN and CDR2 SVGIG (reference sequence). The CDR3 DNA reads TGTGCCTGGAGTCTAGGCGAGTCGGATTCACCCCTCCACTTT. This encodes CAWSLGESDSPLHF.

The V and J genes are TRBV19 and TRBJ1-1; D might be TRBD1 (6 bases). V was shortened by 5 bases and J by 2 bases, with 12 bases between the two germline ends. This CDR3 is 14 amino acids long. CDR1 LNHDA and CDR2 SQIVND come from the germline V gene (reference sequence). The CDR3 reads CASSSDRFNTEAFF. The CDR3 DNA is TGTGCCAGTAGTTCCGACAGGTTCAACACTGAAGCTTTCTTT. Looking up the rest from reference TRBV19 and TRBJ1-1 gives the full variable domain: DGGITQSPKYLFRKEGQNVTLSCEQNLNHDAMYWYRQDPGQGLRLIYYSQIVNDFQKGDIAEGYSVSREKKESFPLTVTSAQKNPTAFYLCASSSDRFNTEAFFGQGTRLTVV.

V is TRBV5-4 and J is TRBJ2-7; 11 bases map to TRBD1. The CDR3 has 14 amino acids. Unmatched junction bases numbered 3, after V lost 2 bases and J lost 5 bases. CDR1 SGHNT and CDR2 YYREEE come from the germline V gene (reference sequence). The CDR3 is CASSFWTGGNEQYF. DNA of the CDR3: TGTGCCAGCAGCTTTTGGACAGGGGGCAACGAGCAGTACTTC.

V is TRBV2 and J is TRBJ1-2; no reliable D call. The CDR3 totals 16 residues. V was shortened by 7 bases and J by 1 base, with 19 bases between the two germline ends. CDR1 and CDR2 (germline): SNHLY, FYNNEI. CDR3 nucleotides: TGTGCCAGCACCCCGCAGAATGCAGGCTTTAACTATGGCTACACCTTC. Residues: CASTPQNAGFNYGYTF.

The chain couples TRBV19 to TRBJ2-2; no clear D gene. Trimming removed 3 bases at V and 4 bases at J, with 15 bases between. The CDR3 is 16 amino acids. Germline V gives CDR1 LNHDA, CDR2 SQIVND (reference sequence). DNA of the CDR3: TGTGCCAGTAGTATGGGTCGCTTAGCACCCACCGGGGAGCTGTTTTTT. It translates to CASSMGRLAPTGELFF. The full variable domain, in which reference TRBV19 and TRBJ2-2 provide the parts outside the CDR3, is DGGITQSPKYLFRKEGQNVTLSCEQNLNHDAMYWYRQDPGQGLRLIYYSQIVNDFQKGDIAEGYSVSREKKESFPLTVTSAQKNPTAFYLCASSMGRLAPTGELFFGEGSRLTVL.

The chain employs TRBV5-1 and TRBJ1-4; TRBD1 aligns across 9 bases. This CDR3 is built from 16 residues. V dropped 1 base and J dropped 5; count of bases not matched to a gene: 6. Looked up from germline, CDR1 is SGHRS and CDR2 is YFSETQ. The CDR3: CASSLQIGTGNEKLFF. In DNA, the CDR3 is TGCGCCAGCAGCTTGCAAATCGGGACAGGGAATGAAAAACTGTTTTTT. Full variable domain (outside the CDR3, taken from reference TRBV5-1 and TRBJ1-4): KAGVTQTPRYLIKTRGQQVTLSCSPISGHRSVSWYQQTPGQGLQFLFEYFSETQRNKGNFPGRFSGRQFSNSRSEMNVSTLELGDSALYLCASSLQIGTGNEKLFFGSGTQLSVL.

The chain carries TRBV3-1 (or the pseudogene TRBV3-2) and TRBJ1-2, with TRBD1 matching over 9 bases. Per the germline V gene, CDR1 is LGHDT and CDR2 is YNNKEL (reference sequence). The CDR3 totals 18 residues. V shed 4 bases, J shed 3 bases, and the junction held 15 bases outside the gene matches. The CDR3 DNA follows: TGTGCCAGCAGCCGAAGAGTCTCGGGACAGGGTTATGACTATGGCTACACCTTC. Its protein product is CASSRRVSGQGYDYGYTF.

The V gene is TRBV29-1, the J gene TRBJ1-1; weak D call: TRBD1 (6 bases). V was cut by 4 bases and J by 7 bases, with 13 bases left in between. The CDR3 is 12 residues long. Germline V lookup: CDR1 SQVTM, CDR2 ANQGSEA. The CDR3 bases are TGCAGCGTTGCTGGGGGGGCTGGTGAAGCTTTCTTT. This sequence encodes CSVAGGAGEAFF.

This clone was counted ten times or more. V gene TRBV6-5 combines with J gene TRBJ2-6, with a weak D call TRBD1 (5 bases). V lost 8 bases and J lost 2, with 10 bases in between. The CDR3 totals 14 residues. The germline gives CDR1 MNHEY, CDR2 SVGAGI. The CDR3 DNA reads TGTGCCAGCTCAGGGAATGCTGGGGCCAACGTCCTGACTTTC. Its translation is CASSGNAGANVLTF.

The CDR3: CASIGLAVTDTQYF. CDR3 DNA: TGTGCCAGCATCGGACTAGCGGTCACAGATACGCAGTATTTT. The gene calls are TRBV5-5 and TRBJ2-3, with 10 bases aligning to TRBD2. This CDR3 has 14 residues. With 6 bases clipped from V and 2 bases from J, the junction kept 3 bases outside the gene matches. Germline V CDR1 and CDR2: SGHKS, YYEKEE (reference sequence).

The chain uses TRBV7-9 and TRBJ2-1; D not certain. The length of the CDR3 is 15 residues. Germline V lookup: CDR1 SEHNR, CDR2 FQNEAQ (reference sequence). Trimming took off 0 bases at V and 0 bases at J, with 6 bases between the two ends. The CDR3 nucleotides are TGTGCCAGCAGCTTAGCGAGCCTCTCCTACAATGAGCAGTTCTTC. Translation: CASSLASLSYNEQFF.

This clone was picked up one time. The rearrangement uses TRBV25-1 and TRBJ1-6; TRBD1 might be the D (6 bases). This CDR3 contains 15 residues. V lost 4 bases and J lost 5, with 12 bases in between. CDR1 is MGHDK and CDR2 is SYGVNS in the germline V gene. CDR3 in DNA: TGTGCCAGCAGTGGCGCCGGGACAAATAATTCACCCCTCCACTTT. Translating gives CASSGAGTNNSPLHF. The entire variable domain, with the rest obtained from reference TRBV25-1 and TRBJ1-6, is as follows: EADIYQTPRYLVIGTGKKITLECSQTMGHDKMYWYQQDPGMELHLIHYSYGVNSTEKGDLSSESTVSRIRTEHFPLTLESARPSHTSQYLCASSGAGTNNSPLHFGNGTRLTVT.

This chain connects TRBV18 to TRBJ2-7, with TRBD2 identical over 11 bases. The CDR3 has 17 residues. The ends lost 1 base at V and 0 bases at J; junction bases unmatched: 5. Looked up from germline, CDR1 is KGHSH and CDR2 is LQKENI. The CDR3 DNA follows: TGTGCCAGCTCACCACTATCTAGCGGGAGGAGCTCCTACGAGCAGTACTTC. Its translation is CASSPLSSGRSSYEQYF.

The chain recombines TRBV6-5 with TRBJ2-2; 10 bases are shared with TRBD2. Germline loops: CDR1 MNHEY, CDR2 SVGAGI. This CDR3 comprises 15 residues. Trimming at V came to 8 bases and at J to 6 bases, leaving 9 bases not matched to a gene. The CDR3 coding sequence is TGTGCCAGCTCCTCGGGACTAGCGTCCCCCGGGGAGCTGTTTTTT. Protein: CASSSGLASPGELFF.